The source of this TCR beta chain is a study of T cells expressing NK-cell markers. Findings and caveats of the study: HCMV specificity of expanded NKG2C+ T cell clones remained unclear. Top CD8+ clonotypes included the dominant CD3+CD56+NKG2C+ clonotypes in 5 or 6 donors.

With respect to this clonotype: Its target is not known.

TCRdb derives one entry per CDR3 protein from the 5' RACE reads, leaving out DNA. The sample table includes approximately 550,000 distinct CDR3 sequences. Germline lookup yields CDR1 MNHNS and CDR2 SASEGT. The CDR3 has 15 amino acids. The receptor comes from a man aged 18 to 30 in good health. The chain is built from TRBV6-1 and TRBJ1-1; without DNA, the TCRdb call of TRBD1 cannot be checked. Sample: blood T cells: a sorted CD56 or NKG2C T cell subset, CD4+ or CD8+ T cells, or bulk PBMC T cells (not recorded which). The CDR3 loop is CASTLRGSLNTEAFF.